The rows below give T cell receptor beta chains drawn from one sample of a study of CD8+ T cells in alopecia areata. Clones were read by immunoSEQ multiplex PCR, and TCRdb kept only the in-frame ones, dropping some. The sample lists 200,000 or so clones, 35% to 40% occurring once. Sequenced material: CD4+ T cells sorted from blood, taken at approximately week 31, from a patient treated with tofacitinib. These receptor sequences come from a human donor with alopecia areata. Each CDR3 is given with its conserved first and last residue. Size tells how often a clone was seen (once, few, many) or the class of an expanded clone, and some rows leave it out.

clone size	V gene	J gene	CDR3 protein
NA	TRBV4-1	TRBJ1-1	CASSQGGGYFVGAFF
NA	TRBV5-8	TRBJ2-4	CASSLEGAQNIQYF
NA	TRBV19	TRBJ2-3	CASSSGTTSTDTQYF
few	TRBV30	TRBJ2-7	CAWSIGVGDYEQYF
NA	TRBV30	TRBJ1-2	CASNPSDRPGGYTF
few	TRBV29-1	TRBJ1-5	CSVKRKSNQPQHF
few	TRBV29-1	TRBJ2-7	CSVDKAGRTYEQYF
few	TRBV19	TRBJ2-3	CASSAEQGGTDTQYF
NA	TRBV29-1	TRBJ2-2	CSAGRGLGLARTGELFF
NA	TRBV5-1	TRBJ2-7	CASSSYQGAIEQYF
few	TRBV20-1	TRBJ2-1	CSAAVYNEQFF
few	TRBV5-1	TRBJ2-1	CASSLDSPSYNEQFF
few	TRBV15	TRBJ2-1	CATSRGGSGDNEQFF
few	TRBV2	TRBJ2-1	CASSGTRGHNEQFF
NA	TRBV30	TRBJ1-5	CAWSVKGFDQPQHF
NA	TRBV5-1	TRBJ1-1	CASTLTANTEAFF
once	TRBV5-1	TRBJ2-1	CASSTGLAVTYNEQFF
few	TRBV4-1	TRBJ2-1	CASSQDLGTGWTEQFF
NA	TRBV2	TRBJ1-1	CASSPDISTEAFF
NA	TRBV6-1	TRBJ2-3	CASRRWDRGDTQYF
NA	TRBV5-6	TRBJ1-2	CASSLAALTHYGYTF
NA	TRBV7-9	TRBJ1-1	CASSLRSQQGVRVEAFF
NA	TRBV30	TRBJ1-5	CAWSTRDQGASNQPQHF
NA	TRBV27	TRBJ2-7	CASSSDRYPYEQYF
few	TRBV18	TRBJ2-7	CASSLGTGFYEQYF
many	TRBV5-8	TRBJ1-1	CASHPGHMNTEAFF
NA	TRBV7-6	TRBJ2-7	CASSATSSYEQYF
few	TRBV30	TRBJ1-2	CAWKGLSYGYTF
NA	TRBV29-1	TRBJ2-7	CSVDFSPDRLYREQYF
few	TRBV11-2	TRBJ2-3	CASSFWGQGFTDTQYF
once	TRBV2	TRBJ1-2	CASSGQLGGYTF
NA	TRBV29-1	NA	CSVRRDAYEQYF
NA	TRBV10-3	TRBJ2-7	CATGQHYEQYF
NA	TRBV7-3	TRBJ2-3	CASSFTESDTQYF
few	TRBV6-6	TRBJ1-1	CASSYSIYTEAFF
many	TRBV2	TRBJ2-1	CASSDNEQFF
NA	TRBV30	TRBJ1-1	CAWRRQGGTEAFF
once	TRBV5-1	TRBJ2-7	CASSFGDRPYEQYF
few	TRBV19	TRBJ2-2	CASSRWTGELFF
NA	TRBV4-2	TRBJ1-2	CASSRGETANYGYTF
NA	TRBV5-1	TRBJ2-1	CASSPLSGRDNEQFF
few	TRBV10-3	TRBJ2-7	CAISEASGNSYEQYF
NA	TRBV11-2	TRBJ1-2	CASSLDSSGTYGYTF
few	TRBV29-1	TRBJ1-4	CSVTHSGTGDEKLFF
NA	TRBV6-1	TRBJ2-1	CASSFNRDNEQFF
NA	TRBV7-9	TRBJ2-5	CASSLARGRGHLLQETQYF
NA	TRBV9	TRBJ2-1	CASSVGGRPYNEQFF